The clone carrying this TCR beta chain has ten or more counts. Its antigen is unknown. The sample belongs to a study of neurological immune-mediated disorders. Study-wide points: The greatest TCR clonal expansion occurred in HTLV-1-associated myelopathy and the least in multiple sclerosis, which fell below healthy controls. Subjects shared no identical expanded-clone CDR3 amino acid sequences, suggesting private TCR-beta repertoires in all groups.

Trimming removed 4 bases from V and 2 bases from J; junction bases left unmatched: 6. Germline CDR1 is SGHRS and CDR2 is YFSETQ. CDR3 length: 15 amino acids. TCRdb redid the calling of the 5' RACE reads with MiXCR, one entry per CDR3 protein. Seen here are tens of thousands of distinct CDR3 sequences, 10% to 13% observed once, and the top ten hold approximately 6.9%. The study built unsorted libraries from 2 million PBMCs kept at -80 C. This sequence was found in a woman aged 25 to 45 with HTLV-1-associated myelopathy (HAM/TSP). Sequenced material: PBMCs. This sequence joins TRBV5-1 and TRBJ2-3; TRBD1 aligns across 8 bases. CDR3: CASSLPTGDTDTQYF. The DNA of the CDR3 is TGCGCCAGCAGCCTCCCGACAGGGGACACAGATACGCAGTATTTT. Looking up the rest from reference TRBV5-1 and TRBJ2-3 gives the full variable domain: KAGVTQTPRYLIKTRGQQVTLSCSPISGHRSVSWYQQTPGQGLQFLFEYFSETQRNKGNFPGRFSGRQFSNSRSEMNVSTLELGDSALYLCASSLPTGDTDTQYFGPGTRLTVL.